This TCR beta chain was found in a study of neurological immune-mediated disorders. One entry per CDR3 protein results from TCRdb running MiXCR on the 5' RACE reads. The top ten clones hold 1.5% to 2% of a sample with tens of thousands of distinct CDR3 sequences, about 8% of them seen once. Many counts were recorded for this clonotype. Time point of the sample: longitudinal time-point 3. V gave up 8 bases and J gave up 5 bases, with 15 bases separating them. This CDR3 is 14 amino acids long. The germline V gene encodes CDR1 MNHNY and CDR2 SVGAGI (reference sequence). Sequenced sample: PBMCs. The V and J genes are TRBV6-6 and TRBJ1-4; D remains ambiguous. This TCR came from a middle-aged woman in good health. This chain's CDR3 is CASGSSGLNEKLFF. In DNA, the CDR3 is TGTGCCAGCGGTTCCTCCGGGCTCAATGAAAAACTGTTTTTT.